This entry lists 30 T cell receptor beta chains sequenced from one sample in a study of molecular identifiers for immune sequencing clone quantification. TCRdb recomputed calls from the PCR reads with MiXCR, one row per CDR3 protein. This sample yields around 65,000 distinct CDR3 sequences, of which about 18% are seen a single time; roughly 1.6% belongs to the top ten. Source material: naive CD8+ T cells from blood, with Jurkat cell RNA spiked in. Specified subset: FACS-sorted CD8+CD4-CCR7+CD45RA+ naive T cells. The receptors here all came from a human donor in good health. Some libraries in this study had Jurkat cell RNA spiked in.

In its sample, this clonotype was seen many times. The chain links TRBV4-2 to TRBJ2-7, with D uncertain. CDR1 is LGHNA and CDR2 is YNFKEQ in the germline V gene. The CDR3 spans 15 residues. Trimming removed 2 bases at V and 1 base at J, with 12 bases between. CDR3 loop: CASSQRYSASYEQYF. CDR3 nucleotides: TGTGCCAGCAGCCAACGATACAGTGCGTCCTACGAGCAGTACTTC.

The sample holds many counts of this clonotype. The chain links TRBV4-1 to TRBJ2-7; D may be TRBD1 or TRBD2 (5 bases each). V lost 2 bases to trimming and J lost 3 bases, with 14 bases between them. The CDR3 runs to 15 residues. CDR1 and CDR2 from the germline V gene are MGHRA and YSYEKL. Here the CDR3 DNA reads TGCGCCAGCAGCCAAACCGACGGGACGTACTACGAGCAGTACTTC. It codes for CASSQTDGTYYEQYF.

This clonotype was observed many times. V is TRBV6-5 and J is TRBJ1-1; D gene unclear. Looked up from germline, CDR1 is MNHEY and CDR2 is SVGAGI. The CDR3 spans 12 residues. V shed 8 bases and J shed 3 bases, with 10 bases lying between them. The CDR3 sequence is CASWEWDTEAFF. The CDR3, as DNA: TGTGCCAGCTGGGAGTGGGACACTGAAGCTTTCTTT.

This clonotype was counted ten times or more. This sequence joins TRBV14 and TRBJ2-4; tentative D call: TRBD2 (5 bases). The CDR3 sequence is 13 residues long. Trimming stripped 3 bases from V and 8 bases from J, with 11 bases between. Germline V gives CDR1 SGHDN, CDR2 FVKESK. The CDR3 loop is CASSQLKRDIQYF. The CDR3 nucleotides are TGTGCCAGCAGCCAGTTGAAGAGGGACATTCAGTACTTC.

This clonotype has ten or more counts. V usage is TRBV7-8 and J usage is TRBJ2-7, with unresolved D. The germline V gene encodes CDR1 SGHVS and CDR2 FQNEAQ. V lost 1 base and J lost 3, with 13 bases in between. This CDR3 has 15 amino acids. CDR3 sequence: CASSLVLISDYEQYF. CDR3 nucleotide sequence: TGTGCCAGCAGCTTAGTGTTAATTTCCGACTACGAGCAGTACTTC.

Of note for this clonotype: With a much larger clone just one base away, this may be a read error. The genes are TRBV7-6 and TRBJ2-7; D perhaps matches TRBD1 (6 bases). The V gene lost 5 bases and the J gene lost 1 base, with 21 bases spanning the gap. CDR1 is SGHVS and CDR2 is FNYEAQ in the germline V gene. The length of the CDR3 is 17 residues. This CDR3 is CASSPSPVRGNSYEQYF. In nucleotides, the CDR3 is TGTGCCAGCAGCCCGAGCCCCGTCAGGGGTAATTCCTACGAGCAGTACTTC.

This clonotype was found many times. The V and J genes are TRBV27 and TRBJ2-3; tentatively, D is TRBD1 or TRBD2 (5 bases each). The CDR3 spans 15 residues. In germline, CDR1 is MNHEY, CDR2 SMNVEV (reference sequence). Trimming shortened V by 8 bases and J by 1 base, and 16 bases separated the two germline ends. The CDR3 loop reads CASAWGTRRTDTQYF. The CDR3 nucleotides read TGTGCCAGCGCCTGGGGGACCCGCCGCACAGATACGCAGTATTTT.

This clonotype was seen ten or more times. The chain combines TRBV10-2 with TRBJ1-4; possibly TRBD1 for D (5 bases). The V end lost 2 bases, the J end lost 1 base, and 8 bases lay between the germline ends. The CDR3 runs to 15 residues. The germline V gene encodes CDR1 WSHSY and CDR2 SAAADI. The DNA for the CDR3 is TGCGCCAGCAGTGAGCGTGACAGAACTAATGAAAAACTGTTTTTT. Translating gives CASSERDRTNEKLFF.

This clonotype was picked up many times. The V call is TRBV6-2 or TRBV6-3, the J call TRBJ1-5, with D unresolved. CDR3 size: 13 residues. V shed 0 bases and J shed 16 bases, with 16 bases lying between them. Germline-derived CDR1 and CDR2 are MNHEY and SVGEGT. Here the CDR3 DNA reads TGTGCCAGCAGTTACTCTGGGGAAGTGGTACTTCATTTT. It translates to CASSYSGEVVLHF.

This chain joins TRBV6-6 and TRBJ1-2, with D possibly matching TRBD1 (6 bases). The CDR3 spans 14 residues. V gave up 0 bases and J gave up 4 bases, with 9 bases separating them. Germline values: CDR1 MNHNY, CDR2 SVGAGI (reference sequence). CDR3 bases: TGTGCCAGCAGTTACTCTGGGGGCAGCTATGGCTACACCTTC. It codes for CASSYSGGSYGYTF.

This clonotype showed up many times. An end of the junction does not agree with germline; a read error may underlie this. The chain employs TRBV4-2 and TRBJ2-7; D is perhaps TRBD1 or TRBD2 (5 bases each). CDR3 length equals 16 residues. Germline V gives CDR1 LGHNA, CDR2 YNFKEQ. CDR3: CASSQVGDPGLYERYF. CDR3 coding DNA: TGTGCCAGCAGCCAAGTGGGGGACCCCGGCCTCTACGAGCGGTACTTC.

This clonotype was detected only once. A read error is possible here, since a much larger clone lies one base away. The conserved phenylalanine or tryptophan normally closing the CDR3 is absent here, so this likely arose from a read error. The rearrangement joins TRBV9 to TRBJ2-7; possibly TRBD2 for D (6 bases). Trimming removed 3 bases from V and 2 bases from J, with 12 bases in between. The CDR3 is 14 residues long. From germline, CDR1 is SGDLS and CDR2 YYNGEE. The CDR3 nucleotides are TGTGCCAGCAGCGATTCCGGGGGTCCCTACGAGCAGTACCTC. It codes for CASSDSGGPYEQYL.

This clonotype came up many times. The V and J genes are TRBV12-3 or TRBV12-4 and TRBJ1-6; the D is unclear. There are 17 residues in the CDR3. V was pared by 3 bases and J by 6 bases, with 18 bases between. This CDR3 is CASSFSWGRESNSPLHF. The DNA for the CDR3 is TGTGCCAGCAGTTTCTCATGGGGAAGGGAAAGTAATTCACCCCTCCACTTT.

Relative to its sample, this clonotype is medium-sized (0.01 to 0.1%). The chain's CDR3 is CASSQDQDVADTQYF. DNA of the CDR3: TGCGCCAGCAGCCAAGATCAGGACGTCGCAGATACGCAGTATTTT. The rearrangement joins TRBV4-3 to TRBJ2-3; D is unresolved. The CDR3 has 15 amino acids. The germline V gene has CDR1 LGHNA and CDR2 YSLEER. V lost 0 bases, J lost 4 bases, and 11 bases lay in between.

This clonotype was found many times. This chain joins TRBV3-1 and TRBJ2-1, with D hard to call. This CDR3 has 14 amino acids. Germline V gives CDR1 LGHDT, CDR2 YNNKEL (reference sequence). Deletions cut 4 bases from V and 12 bases from J, with 19 bases between. DNA of the CDR3: TGTGCCAGCAGCCCAAGGTACTCAAAATCCGGGCAGTTCTTC. It is translated as CASSPRYSKSGQFF.

This clonotype was counted many times. CDR3 amino acids: CASSLQGTQYF. As DNA, the CDR3 is TGCGCCAGCAGCTTACAGGGGACGCAGTACTTC. The chain uses TRBV4-1 and TRBJ2-7; the match to TRBD1 covers 7 bases. The CDR3 is 11 amino acids. Germline CDR1 is MGHRA and CDR2 is YSYEKL. With 5 bases clipped from V and 9 bases from J, the junction kept 4 bases outside the gene matches.

Turning to this clonotype: A clone one base away is much larger, so this may be a read error. This chain uses TRBV7-9 with TRBJ1-1; no definite D call. CDR1 SEHNR and CDR2 FQNEAQ come from the germline V gene (reference sequence). This CDR3 is 17 amino acids long. The CDR3 region is CAISLALREDGNTEAFF. For the CDR3, the DNA is TGTGCCATCAGCTTAGCGCTACGGGAGGACGGGAACACTGAAGCTTTCTTT.

A word on this clonotype: Mismatch with germline at one junction end may stem from a read error. V is TRBV5-3 and J is TRBJ1-4; TRBD1 aligns across 7 bases. TRBV5-3 is an ORF for which the function is uncertain. The CDR3 has 16 amino acids. Here the CDR3 DNA reads TGTGCCAGCAGCTTAGGGGGCGGACCAGCTATTGAAAAACTGTTTTTT. Translation gives CASSLGGGPAIEKLFF.

Comment on this clonotype: One end of the junction does not line up with germline, which may come from a read error. This sequence joins TRBV7-7 and TRBJ2-2, with 13 bases identical to TRBD2. The V gene's germline CDR1 is SSHAT and CDR2 FNYEAQ (reference sequence). The CDR3 runs to 20 residues. The CDR3 DNA reads TGTGCTAGCAGCCCATACCTCGGGACTAGCGGGGTCGGCAGATTCGGGGAGCTGTTTTTT. Its translation: CASSPYLGTSGVGRFGELFF.

This clonotype was picked up many times. This sequence joins TRBV13 and TRBJ2-5; no firm D call. The ends were cut back, 5 bases at V and 5 bases at J, with 6 bases in the middle. Germline CDR1 is PRHDT and CDR2 is FYEKMQ (reference sequence). The CDR3 totals 11 residues. The CDR3 loop is CASSHGETQYF. For the CDR3, the DNA is TGTGCCAGCAGCCACGGGGAGACCCAGTACTTC.

The sample holds many counts of this clonotype. The chain employs TRBV4-2 and TRBJ2-3, with a possible D match to TRBD2 (6 bases). V lost 1 base and J 6 bases, leaving 23 bases between the germline ends. This CDR3 is 18 amino acids long. In germline, CDR1 is LGHNA, CDR2 YNFKEQ. Written as DNA, the CDR3 is TGTGCCAGCAGCCAAGTTTATCCCCGGGACTTCGGGTCGGATACGCAGTATTTT. It specifies CASSQVYPRDFGSDTQYF.

This clonotype has ten or more counts. J is TRBJ2-3 and V is TRBV24-1; TRBD2 aligns across 11 bases. There are 18 residues in the CDR3. CDR1 and CDR2 from the germline V gene are KGHDR and SFDVKD. V gave up 3 bases and J gave up 0 bases; unmatched junction bases: 7. The chain's CDR3 is CATSDTSGSLPSTDTQYF. CDR3 nucleotide sequence: TGTGCCACCAGTGATACTAGCGGGAGCCTGCCTAGCACAGATACGCAGTATTTT.

As to this clonotype: A much larger clone lies a single base off, so this may be a read error. DNA of the CDR3: TGTGTCAGCAGCTTAAGCGGGGGGGCCTACGAGCAGTACTTC. It codes for CVSSLSGGAYEQYF. The chain employs TRBV11-2 and TRBJ2-7; 10 bases are shared with TRBD2. There are 14 residues in the CDR3. Germline V gene lookup returns CDR1 SGHAT and CDR2 FQNNGV.

This clonotype was counted at least ten times. The gene calls are TRBV7-8 and TRBJ2-5; TRBD2 matches 8 bases. Germline V CDR1 and CDR2: SGHVS, FQNEAQ. J was trimmed by 4 bases and V by 5 bases; bases with no gene match: 6. CDR3 length: 14 residues. As DNA, the CDR3 is TGTGCCAGCAGCCCCGGGGGGGTCCCAGAGACCCAGTACTTC. Translation gives CASSPGGVPETQYF. The full variable domain, with the rest looked up from reference TRBV7-8 and TRBJ2-5, is GAGVSQSPRYKVAKRGQDVALRCDPISGHVSLFWYQQALGQGPEFLTYFQNEAQLDKSGLPSDRFFAERPEGSVSTLKIQRTQQEDSAVYLCASSPGGVPETQYFGPGTRLLVL.

This clonotype was detected many times. The V call is TRBV6-5, the J call TRBJ1-1; the match to TRBD1 covers 8 bases. The CDR3 extends over 19 amino acids. Looked up from germline, CDR1 is MNHEY and CDR2 is SVGAGI. With 9 bases clipped from V and 4 bases from J, the junction kept 25 bases outside the gene matches. The CDR3 DNA follows: TGTGCCAGGGAGAAGGGGCAGGGGGCGACCCCCCGCGGCGGCACTGAAGCTTTCTTT. It encodes CAREKGQGATPRGGTEAFF.

As regards this clonotype: A single base separates this from a much larger clone, so it may be a read error. The chain combines TRBV20-1 with TRBJ2-7, with 8 bases fitting TRBD2. The V segment lost 0 bases and the J segment 0 bases; nucleotides outside the gene matches: 4. CDR3 size: 15 residues. Germline V CDR1 and CDR2: DFQATT, SNEGSKA (reference sequence). CDR3 sequence (DNA): TGCAGTGCTAGAGATGGAAGCGGGAGCTCCTACGAGCAGTACTTC. Translated: CSARDGSGSSYEQYF.

Turning to this clonotype: A read error may explain this, as a much larger clone is one base away. The chain employs TRBV7-2 and TRBJ1-1; the D is unclear. CDR1 is SGHTA and CDR2 is FQGNSA in the germline V gene. This CDR3 comprises 13 residues. The CDR3 nucleotides are TGTGCCAGCAACCTACCACTATACACTGAAACTTTCTTT. Its translation: CASNLPLYTETFF.

This clonotype appeared many times. The chain recombines TRBV9 with TRBJ2-1; no clear D. This CDR3 is 13 amino acids long. Germline-derived CDR1 and CDR2 are SGDLS and YYNGEE. The germline V and J ends were trimmed by 3 bases and 8 bases, with 12 bases remaining between them. The CDR3: CASSEDGSDEQFF. For the CDR3, the DNA is TGTGCCAGCAGCGAGGATGGGTCCGATGAGCAGTTCTTC.

This clonotype has ten or more counts. The genes are TRBV9 and TRBJ2-2; D gene ambiguous. The germline V and J ends were trimmed by 1 base and 0 bases, with 7 bases remaining between them. Germline-derived CDR1 and CDR2 are SGDLS and YYNGEE. The CDR3 is made up of 15 amino acids. This CDR3 is CASSVRTANTGELFF. CDR3 nucleotide sequence: TGTGCCAGCAGCGTAAGGACGGCGAACACCGGGGAGCTGTTTTTT.

This clonotype was detected only a few times. This sequence joins TRBV5-5 and TRBJ2-5, with D possibly being TRBD2 (6 bases). Germline CDR1 SGHKS, CDR2 YYEKEE (reference sequence). V dropped 2 bases and J dropped 4 bases, with 15 bases sitting between them. The CDR3 has 15 residues. This chain's CDR3 is CASSLRWDFRETQYF. In DNA, the CDR3 is TGTGCCAGCAGCTTACGGTGGGACTTTAGAGAGACCCAGTACTTC.